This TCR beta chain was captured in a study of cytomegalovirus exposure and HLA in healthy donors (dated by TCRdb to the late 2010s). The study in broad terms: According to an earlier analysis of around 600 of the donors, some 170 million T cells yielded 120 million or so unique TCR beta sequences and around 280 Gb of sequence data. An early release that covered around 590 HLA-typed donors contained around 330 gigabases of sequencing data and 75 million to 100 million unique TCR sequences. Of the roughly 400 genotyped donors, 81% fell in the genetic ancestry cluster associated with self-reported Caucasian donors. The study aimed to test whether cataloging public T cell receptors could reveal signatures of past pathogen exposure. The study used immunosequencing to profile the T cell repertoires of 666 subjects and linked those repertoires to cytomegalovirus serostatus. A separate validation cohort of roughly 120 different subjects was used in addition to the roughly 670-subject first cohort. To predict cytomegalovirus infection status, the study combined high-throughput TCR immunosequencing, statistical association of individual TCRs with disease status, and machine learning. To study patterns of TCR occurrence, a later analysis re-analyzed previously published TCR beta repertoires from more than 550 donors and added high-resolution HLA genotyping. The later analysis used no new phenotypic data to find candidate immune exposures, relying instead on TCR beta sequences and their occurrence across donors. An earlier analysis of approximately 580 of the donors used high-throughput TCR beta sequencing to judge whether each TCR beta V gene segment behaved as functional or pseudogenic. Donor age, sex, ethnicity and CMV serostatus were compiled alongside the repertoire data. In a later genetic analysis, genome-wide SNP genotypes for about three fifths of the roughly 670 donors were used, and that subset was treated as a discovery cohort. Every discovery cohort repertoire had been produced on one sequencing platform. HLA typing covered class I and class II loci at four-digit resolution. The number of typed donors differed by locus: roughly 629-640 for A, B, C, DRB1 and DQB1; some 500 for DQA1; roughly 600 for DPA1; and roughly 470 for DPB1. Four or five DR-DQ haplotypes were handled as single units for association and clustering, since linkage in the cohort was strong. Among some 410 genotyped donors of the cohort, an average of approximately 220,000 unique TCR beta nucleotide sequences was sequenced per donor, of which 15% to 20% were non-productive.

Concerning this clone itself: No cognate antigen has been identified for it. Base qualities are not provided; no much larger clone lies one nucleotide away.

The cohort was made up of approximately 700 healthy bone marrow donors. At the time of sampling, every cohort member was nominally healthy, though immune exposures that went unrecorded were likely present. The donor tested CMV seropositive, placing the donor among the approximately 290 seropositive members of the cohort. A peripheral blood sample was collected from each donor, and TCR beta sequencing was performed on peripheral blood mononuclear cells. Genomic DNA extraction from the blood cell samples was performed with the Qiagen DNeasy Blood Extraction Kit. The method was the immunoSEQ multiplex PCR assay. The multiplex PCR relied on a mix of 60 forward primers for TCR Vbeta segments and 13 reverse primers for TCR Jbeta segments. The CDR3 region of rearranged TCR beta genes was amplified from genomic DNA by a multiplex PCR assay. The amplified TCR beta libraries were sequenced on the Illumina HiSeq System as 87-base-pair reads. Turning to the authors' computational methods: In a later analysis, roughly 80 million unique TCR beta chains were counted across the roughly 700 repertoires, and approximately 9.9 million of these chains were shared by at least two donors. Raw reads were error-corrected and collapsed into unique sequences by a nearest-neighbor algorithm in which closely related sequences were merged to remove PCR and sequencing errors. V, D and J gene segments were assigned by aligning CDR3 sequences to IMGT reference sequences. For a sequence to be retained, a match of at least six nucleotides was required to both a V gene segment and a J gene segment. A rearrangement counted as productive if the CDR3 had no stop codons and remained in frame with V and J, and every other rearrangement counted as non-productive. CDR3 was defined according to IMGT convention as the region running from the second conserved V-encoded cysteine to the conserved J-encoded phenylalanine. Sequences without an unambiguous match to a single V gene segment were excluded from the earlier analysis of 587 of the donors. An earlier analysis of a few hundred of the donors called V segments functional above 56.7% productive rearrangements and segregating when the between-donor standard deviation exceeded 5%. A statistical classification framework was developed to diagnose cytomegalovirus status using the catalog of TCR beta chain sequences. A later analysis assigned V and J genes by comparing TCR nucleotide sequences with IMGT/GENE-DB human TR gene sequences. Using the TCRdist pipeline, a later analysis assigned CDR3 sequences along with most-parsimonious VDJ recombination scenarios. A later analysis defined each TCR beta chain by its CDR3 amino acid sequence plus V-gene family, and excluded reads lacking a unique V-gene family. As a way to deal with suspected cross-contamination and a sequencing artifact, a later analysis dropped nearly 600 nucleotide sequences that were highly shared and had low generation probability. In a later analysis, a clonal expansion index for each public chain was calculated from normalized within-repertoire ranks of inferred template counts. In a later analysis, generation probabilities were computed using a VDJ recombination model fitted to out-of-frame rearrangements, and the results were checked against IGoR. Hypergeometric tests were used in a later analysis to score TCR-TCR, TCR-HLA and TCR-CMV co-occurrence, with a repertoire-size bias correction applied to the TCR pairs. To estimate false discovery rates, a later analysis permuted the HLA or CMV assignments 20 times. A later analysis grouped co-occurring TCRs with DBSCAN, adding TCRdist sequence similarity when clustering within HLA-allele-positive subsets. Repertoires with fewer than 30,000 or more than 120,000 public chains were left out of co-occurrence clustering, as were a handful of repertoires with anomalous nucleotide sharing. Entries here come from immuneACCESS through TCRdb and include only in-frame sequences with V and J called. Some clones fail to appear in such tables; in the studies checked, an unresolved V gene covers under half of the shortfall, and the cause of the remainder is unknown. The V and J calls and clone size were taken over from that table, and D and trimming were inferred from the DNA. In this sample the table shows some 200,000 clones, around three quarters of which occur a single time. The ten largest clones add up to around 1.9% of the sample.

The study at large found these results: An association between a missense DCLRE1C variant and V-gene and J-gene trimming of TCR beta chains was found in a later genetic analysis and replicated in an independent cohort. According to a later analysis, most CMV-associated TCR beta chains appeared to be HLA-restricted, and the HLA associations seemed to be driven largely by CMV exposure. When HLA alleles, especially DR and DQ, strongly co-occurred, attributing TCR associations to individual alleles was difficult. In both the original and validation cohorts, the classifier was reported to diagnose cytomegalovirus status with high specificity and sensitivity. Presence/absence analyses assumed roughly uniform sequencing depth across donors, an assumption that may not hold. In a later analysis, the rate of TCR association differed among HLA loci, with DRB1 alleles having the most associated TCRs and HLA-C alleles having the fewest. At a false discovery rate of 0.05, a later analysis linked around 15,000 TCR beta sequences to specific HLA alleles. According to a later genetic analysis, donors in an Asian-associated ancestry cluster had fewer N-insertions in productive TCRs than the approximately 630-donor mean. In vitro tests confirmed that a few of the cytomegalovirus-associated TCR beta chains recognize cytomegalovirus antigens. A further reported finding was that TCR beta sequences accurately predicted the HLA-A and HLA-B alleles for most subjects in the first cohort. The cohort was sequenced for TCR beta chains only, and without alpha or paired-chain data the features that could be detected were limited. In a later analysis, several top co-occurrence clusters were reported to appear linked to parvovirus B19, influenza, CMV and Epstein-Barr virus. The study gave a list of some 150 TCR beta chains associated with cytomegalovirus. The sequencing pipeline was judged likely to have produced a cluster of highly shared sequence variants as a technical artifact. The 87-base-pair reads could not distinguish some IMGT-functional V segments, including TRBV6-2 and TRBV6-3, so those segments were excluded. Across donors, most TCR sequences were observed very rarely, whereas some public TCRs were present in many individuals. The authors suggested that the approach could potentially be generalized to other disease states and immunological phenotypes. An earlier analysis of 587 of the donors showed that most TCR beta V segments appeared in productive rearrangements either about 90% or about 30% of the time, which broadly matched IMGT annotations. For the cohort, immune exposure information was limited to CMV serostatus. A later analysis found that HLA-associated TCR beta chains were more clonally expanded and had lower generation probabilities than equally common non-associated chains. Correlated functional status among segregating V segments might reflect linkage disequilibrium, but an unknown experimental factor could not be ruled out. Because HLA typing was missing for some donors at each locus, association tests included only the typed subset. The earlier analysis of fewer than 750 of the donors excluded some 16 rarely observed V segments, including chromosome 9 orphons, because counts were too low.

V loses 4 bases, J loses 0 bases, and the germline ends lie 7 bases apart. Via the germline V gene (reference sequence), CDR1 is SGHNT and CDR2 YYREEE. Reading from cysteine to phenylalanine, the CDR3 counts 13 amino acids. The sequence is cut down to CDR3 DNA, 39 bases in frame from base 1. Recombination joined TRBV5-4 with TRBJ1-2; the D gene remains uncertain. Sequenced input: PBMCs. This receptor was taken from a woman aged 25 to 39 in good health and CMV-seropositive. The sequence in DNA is TGTGCCAGCAGCAAGTTAGCTAACTATGGCTACACCTTC. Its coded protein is CASSKLANYGYTF.